This T cell receptor (beta chain) was observed in a study of T-cell reconstitution after alpha-beta-depleted transplantation in children. The CDR3 has 11 amino acids. V shed 3 bases and J 10 bases; nucleotides not matched to a gene: 2. Looked up from germline, CDR1 is SGHRS and CDR2 is YFSETQ. The study, taken as a whole, reports: High day-60 TCRbeta diversity in some patients came from surviving recipient T cells and thymic progenitors.

This clonotype has just a few counts. The antigen is not known. TCRbeta library construction was performed incorporating unique molecular identifiers. TCRdb independently ran MiXCR on the PCR reads; one entry per CDR3 protein. The sample holds around 700,000 distinct CDR3 sequences, over 10% seen once. V is TRBV5-1 and J is TRBJ1-1, with 8 positions matching TRBD1. Material: PBMCs, obtained before TCRalphabeta/CD19-depleted stem cell transplant. The TCR was taken from a girl aged 2-10 years with congenital amegakaryocytic thrombocytopenia, due to receive a stem cell transplant. The CDR3 spells CASSSTGGAFF. The CDR3 coding sequence is TGCGCCAGCAGCTCCACAGGGGGAGCTTTCTTT. The full variable domain, in which reference TRBV5-1 and TRBJ1-1 provide the parts outside the CDR3, is KAGVTQTPRYLIKTRGQQVTLSCSPISGHRSVSWYQQTPGQGLQFLFEYFSETQRNKGNFPGRFSGRQFSNSRSEMNVSTLELGDSALYLCASSSTGGAFFGQGTRLTVV.